The sample holds one count of the clone carrying this TCR beta chain. The entry originates in a study of blood T cell repertoires in COVID-19. The CDR3 consists of 16 residues. V dropped 6 bases and J dropped 0; count of bases not matched to a gene: 7. From germline, CDR1 is SEHNR and CDR2 FQNEAQ (reference sequence). Clones were sequenced by immunoSEQ multiplex PCR, and TCRdb holds only the in-frame ones, with some missing. In the table there are more than 150,000 clones, roughly 80% of which are singletons. The V call is TRBV7-9, the J call TRBJ1-3; 8 bases agree with TRBD1. The sequenced material came from peripheral blood. The sequence came from a woman in her twenties or thirties with acute or convalescent COVID-19. The CDR3 coding sequence is TGTGCCAGCAGTCAATGGACAGGGAGCTCTGGAAACACCATATATTTT. Translating gives CASSQWTGSSGNTIYF.